This is a list of T cell receptor beta chains from one sample in a study of cytomegalovirus exposure and HLA in healthy donors. TCRdb keeps only in-frame clones here, not all; method: immunoSEQ multiplex PCR. The sample carries 170,000 or so clones, over 75% recorded once. Input material: PBMCs. All receptors derive from a woman in her forties or fifties in good health and CMV-seropositive. Each CDR3 is given with its conserved first and last residue. Each record gives: clone size, J gene, V gene, D gene, CDR3 protein, CDR3 DNA. D genes are given only for firm matches. The size field is filled for only some rows; it gives once, few, many or a size class.

>-|TRBJ2-5|TRBV5-1|-
CASSLGGLEGTQYF
TGCGCCAGCAGTCTAGGCGGCCTAGAAGGGACCCAGTACTTC
>-|TRBJ2-7|TRBV27|TRBD1
CATGTGVSYEQYF
TGTGCCACTGGGACAGGGGTCTCCTACGAGCAGTACTTC
>-|TRBJ1-1|TRBV15|-
CATSRVIGGNTEAFF
TGTGCCACCAGCAGAGTCATCGGGGGGAACACTGAAGCTTTCTTT
>few|TRBJ2-5|TRBV4-2|TRBD2
CASSLGLAGDETQYF
TGTGCCAGCAGCCTAGGACTAGCGGGGGATGAGACCCAGTACTTC
>once|TRBJ1-6|TRBV5-4|-
CASSLAVSGYNSPLHF
TGTGCCAGCAGCTTGGCAGTATCGGGCTATAATTCACCCCTCCACTTT
>few|TRBJ1-2|TRBV5-4|-
CASSPTVGGHSGGYTF
TGTGCCAGCAGCCCCACCGTAGGGGGACACAGCGGTGGCTACACCTTC
>-|TRBJ1-1|TRBV7-2|-
CASSIVRTDTEAFF
TGTGCCAGCAGCATAGTTAGAACAGACACTGAAGCTTTCTTT
>few|TRBJ2-3|TRBV4-3|-
CASSQNKKTDTQYF
TGCGCCAGCAGCCAGAACAAGAAAACAGATACGCAGTATTTT
>-|TRBJ1-6|TRBV5-6|TRBD1
CATHVQGYSPLHF
TGTGCCACCCACGTACAGGGGTATTCACCCCTCCACTTT
>once|TRBJ1-2|TRBV9|TRBD1
CASSVGTGGDYGYTF
TGTGCCAGCAGCGTCGGGACAGGGGGCGACTATGGCTACACCTTC
>-|TRBJ1-1|TRBV4-3|TRBD1
CASSRLTGDNTEAFF
TGCGCCAGCAGCCGGTTGACAGGGGACAACACTGAAGCTTTCTTT
>-|TRBJ2-7|TRBV7-2|-
CASSLGGPRSYEQYF
TGTGCCAGCAGCTTAGGAGGGCCGAGGTCCTACGAGCAGTACTTC
>-|TRBJ1-2|TRBV5-1|-
CASSLGVGKYGYTF
TGCGCCAGCAGCTTGGGTGTCGGGAAATATGGCTACACCTTC
>-|TRBJ2-5|TRBV5-5|TRBD1
CASSRGQIEETQYF
TGTGCCAGCAGCCGGGGACAGATTGAAGAGACCCAGTACTTC
>few|TRBJ2-5|TRBV9|TRBD2
CASSVERGGAETQYF
TGTGCCAGCAGCGTAGAGCGGGGGGGCGCAGAGACCCAGTACTTC
>-|TRBJ2-2|TRBV5-4|-
CASSTKKDPTGELFF
TGTGCCAGCAGCACTAAAAAGGATCCAACCGGGGAGCTGTTTTTT
>-|TRBJ1-1|TRBV27|TRBD1
CASSFTTGTLAFF
TGTGCCAGCAGTTTTACGACAGGGACTTTAGCTTTCTTT
>-|TRBJ2-7|TRBV27|-
CASSEGRTVEQYF
TGTGCCAGCAGCGAGGGCAGGACCGTCGAGCAGTACTTC
>-|TRBJ2-7|TRBV10-2|TRBD2
CASSESGGRAYEQYF
TGCGCCAGCAGTGAGTCTGGCGGGAGGGCCTACGAGCAGTACTTC
>-|TRBJ1-5|TRBV7-2|-
CASSSEGDQPQHF
TGTGCCAGCAGCTCGGAAGGGGATCAGCCCCAGCATTTT
>-|TRBJ1-2|TRBV29-1|-
CSVVNPANYGYTF
TGCAGCGTTGTTAACCCAGCTAACTATGGCTACACCTTC
>-|TRBJ1-1|TRBV7-2|TRBD1
CASSIQGLNTEAFF
TGTGCCAGCAGCATACAGGGGTTGAACACTGAAGCTTTCTTT
>-|TRBJ2-5|TRBV7-2|TRBD2
CASSLSLAGAAVAQYF
TGTGCCAGCAGCTTATCCCTAGCGGGGGCTGCGGTGGCCCAGTACTTC
>-|TRBJ1-1|TRBV18|-
CASSPDRTTEAFF
TGTGCCAGCTCACCCGACAGAACCACTGAAGCTTTCTTT
>-|TRBJ1-1|TRBV28|TRBD1
CASMPRGQGLNTEAFF
TGTGCCAGCATGCCCCGAGGACAGGGGTTGAACACTGAAGCTTTCTTT
>-|TRBJ1-3|TRBV7-2|-
CASTPALTVGNTIYF
TGTGCCAGCACGCCCGCTCTAACAGTCGGAAACACCATATATTTT
>-|TRBJ1-2|TRBV14|-
CASSQDPSGYYGYTF
TGTGCCAGCAGCCAAGATCCCTCAGGGTACTATGGCTACACCTTC
>-|TRBJ1-2|TRBV7-8|TRBD1
CASSTNTGDYGYTF
TGTGCCAGCAGTACGAACACAGGGGATTATGGCTACACCTTC
>-|TRBJ1-5|TRBV4-2|-
CASSQDGRGLNQPQHF
TGTGCCAGCAGCCAAGATGGGAGGGGTCTCAATCAGCCCCAGCATTTT
>-|TRBJ2-7|TRBV7-9|-
CASSPRTGRGEQYF
TGTGCCAGCAGCCCCAGGACAGGGAGGGGCGAGCAGTACTTC
>-|TRBJ1-6|TRBV11-2|-
CASSHKWTRVDSPLHF
TGTGCCAGCAGCCATAAGTGGACCAGGGTCGATTCACCCCTCCACTTT
>-|TRBJ2-3|TRBV6-6|-
CASSSGIITDTQYF
TGTGCCAGCAGTTCGGGGATTATCACAGATACGCAGTATTTT
>-|TRBJ2-7|TRBV5-1|-
CASSLDGRRAYHEQYF
TGCGCCAGCAGCTTGGATGGTCGGAGGGCGTACCACGAGCAGTACTTC
>-|TRBJ2-7|TRBV19|TRBD1
CASSIQGGTSYEQYF
TGTGCCAGTAGTATTCAAGGGGGCACCTCCTACGAGCAGTACTTC
>few|TRBJ1-1|TRBV11-3|-
CASSQESGTEAFF
TGTGCCAGCAGCCAAGAATCAGGCACTGAAGCTTTCTTT
>-|TRBJ1-1|TRBV7-8|-
CASSPIPGRGMNTEAFF
TGTGCCAGCAGCCCAATCCCGGGACGGGGGATGAACACTGAAGCTTTCTTT
>-|TRBJ2-3|TRBV7-2|TRBD2
CASSLVHRASGSGDTQYF
TGTGCCAGCAGCTTAGTTCATAGGGCTAGCGGGAGTGGAGATACGCAGTATTTT
>-|TRBJ1-4|TRBV9|-
CASSVDPGATNEKLFF
TGTGCCAGCAGCGTAGATCCGGGTGCAACTAATGAAAAACTGTTTTTT
>-|TRBJ2-4|TRBV9|-
CASSVTTGQAKNIQYF
TGTGCCAGCAGCGTCACCACAGGGCAGGCCAAAAACATTCAGTACTTC
>-|TRBJ2-7|TRBV19|-
CASSPTPRKAYEQYF
TGTGCCAGTAGTCCGACACCAAGAAAAGCCTACGAGCAGTACTTC
>-|TRBJ2-3|TRBV7-2|TRBD2
CASSRGGGTDTQYF
TGTGCCAGCAGCCGCGGGGGAGGCACAGATACGCAGTATTTT
>once|TRBJ2-1|TRBV29-1|TRBD2
CSDGGTSGRVPHNEQFF
TGCAGCGACGGGGGGACTAGCGGGAGAGTCCCCCACAATGAGCAGTTCTTC
>-|TRBJ1-2|TRBV2|TRBD1
CASSRIGRDSNYGYTF
TGTGCCAGCAGTCGAATTGGCCGGGACAGCAACTATGGCTACACCTTC
>once|TRBJ2-7|TRBV2|-
CASSRNTFYEQYF
TGTGCCAGCAGCCGTAATACTTTCTACGAGCAGTACTTC
>-|TRBJ2-7|TRBV28|TRBD2
CATRSRLAGGPTDYYEQYF
TGTGCCACCCGATCTCGACTAGCGGGAGGGCCTACTGACTACTACGAGCAGTACTTC